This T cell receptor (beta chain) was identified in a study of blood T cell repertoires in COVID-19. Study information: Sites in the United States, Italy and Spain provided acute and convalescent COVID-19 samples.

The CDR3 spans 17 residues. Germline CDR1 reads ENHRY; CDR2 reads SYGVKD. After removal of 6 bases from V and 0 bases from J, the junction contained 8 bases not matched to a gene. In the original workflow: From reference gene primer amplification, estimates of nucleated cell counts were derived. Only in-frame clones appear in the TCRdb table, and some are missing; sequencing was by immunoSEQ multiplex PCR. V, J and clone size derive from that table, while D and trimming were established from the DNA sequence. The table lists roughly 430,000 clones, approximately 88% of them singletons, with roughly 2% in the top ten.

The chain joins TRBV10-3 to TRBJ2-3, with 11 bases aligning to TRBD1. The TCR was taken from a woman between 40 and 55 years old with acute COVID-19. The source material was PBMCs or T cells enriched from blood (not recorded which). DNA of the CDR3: TGTGCCATCAGCAACTCCCGGGACAGGGGGAGCACAGATACGCAGTATTTT. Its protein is CAISNSRDRGSTDTQYF.